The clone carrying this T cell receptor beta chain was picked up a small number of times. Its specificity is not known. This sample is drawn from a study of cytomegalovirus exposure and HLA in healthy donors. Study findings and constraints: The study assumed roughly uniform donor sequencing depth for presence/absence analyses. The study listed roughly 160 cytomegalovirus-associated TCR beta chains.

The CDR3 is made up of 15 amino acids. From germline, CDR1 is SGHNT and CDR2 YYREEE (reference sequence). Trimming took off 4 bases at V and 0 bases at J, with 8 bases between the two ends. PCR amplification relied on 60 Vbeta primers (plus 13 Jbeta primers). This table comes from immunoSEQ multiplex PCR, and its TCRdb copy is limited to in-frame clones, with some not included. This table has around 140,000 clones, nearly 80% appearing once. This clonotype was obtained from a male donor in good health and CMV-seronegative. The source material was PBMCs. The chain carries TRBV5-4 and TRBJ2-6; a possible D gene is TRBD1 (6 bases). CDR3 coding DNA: TGTGCCAGCAGCGGACAGTACTCTGGGGCCAACGTCCTGACTTTC. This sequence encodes CASSGQYSGANVLTF.